The present entry profiles one T cell receptor beta chain with its context. Its antigen remains unknown. This CDR3 contains 13 residues. The trim removed 5 bases at V and 9 bases at J, leaving 7 bases unmatched. Germline CDR1 is SGHTA and CDR2 is FQGTGA. This specimen comes from a study of cytomegalovirus exposure and HLA in healthy donors. Study-wide results and caveats: For most TCR beta V segments, an earlier analysis put the productive rate at about 90% or about 30% of the time. Accounts indicate the classifier identified cytomegalovirus status with strong specificity and sensitivity.

In the PCR, 60 Vbeta and 13 Jbeta primers were used. Libraries were prepared by immunoSEQ multiplex PCR; TCRdb keeps only in-frame clonotypes and omits some of them. This sample has under 45,000 clones; around 77% occur once, and the top ten carry approximately 1.4%. J is TRBJ2-1 and V is TRBV7-3; TRBD1 matches at 7 bases. The sample taken for sequencing was PBMCs. The origin of this receptor is a man aged 30-40 years in good health and CMV-seronegative. The CDR3 nucleotides read TGTGCCAGCAGCAGACAGGGTTTCGTTGAGCAGTTCTTC. Encoded protein: CASSRQGFVEQFF.